Listed here is a single T cell receptor (beta chain). V gave up 5 bases and J gave up 4 bases, with 12 bases separating them. The CDR3 totals 14 residues. Looked up from germline, CDR1 is SGHVS and CDR2 is FQNEAQ. Assay used: immunoSEQ multiplex PCR; TCRdb lists only in-frame clones, some missing. The top ten hold 1.5% to 2% of the sample, which has 120,000 to 150,000 clones, around nine tenths seen once. This sample stems from a study of T cell responses to AZD1222 COVID-19 vaccine. Here the sequenced sample was peripheral blood, taken 28 days after the second AZD1222 dose. This TCR came from an adult who received the AZD1222 COVID-19 vaccine. The chain uses TRBV7-8 and TRBJ1-5; D possibly corresponds to TRBD1 (5 bases). The CDR3 here is CASSEGLGNQPQHF. CDR3 coding DNA: TGTGCCAGCAGCGAGGGGTTGGGGAATCAGCCCCAGCATTTT.